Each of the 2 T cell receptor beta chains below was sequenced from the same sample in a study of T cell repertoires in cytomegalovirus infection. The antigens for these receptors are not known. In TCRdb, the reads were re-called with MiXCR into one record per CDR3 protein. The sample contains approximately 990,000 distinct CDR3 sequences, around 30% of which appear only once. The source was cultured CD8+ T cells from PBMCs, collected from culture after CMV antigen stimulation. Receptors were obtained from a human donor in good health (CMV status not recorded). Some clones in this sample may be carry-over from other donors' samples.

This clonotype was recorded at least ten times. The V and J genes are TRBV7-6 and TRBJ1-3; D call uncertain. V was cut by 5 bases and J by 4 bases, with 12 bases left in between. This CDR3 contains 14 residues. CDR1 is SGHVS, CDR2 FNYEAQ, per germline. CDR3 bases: TGTGCCAGCAGCCTTATATCAGGAGGAAACACCATATATTTT. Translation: CASSLISGGNTIYF.

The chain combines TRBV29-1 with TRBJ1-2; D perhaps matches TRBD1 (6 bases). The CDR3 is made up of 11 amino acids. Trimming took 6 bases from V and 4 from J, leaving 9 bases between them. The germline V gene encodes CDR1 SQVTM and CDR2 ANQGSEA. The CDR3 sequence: CSVRGVYGYTF. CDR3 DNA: TGCAGCGTGAGGGGGGTCTATGGCTACACCTTC. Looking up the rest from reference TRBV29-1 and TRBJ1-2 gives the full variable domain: SAVISQKPSRDICQRGTSLTIQCQVDSQVTMMFWYRQQPGQSLTLIATANQGSEATYESGFVIDKFPISRPNLTFSTLTVSNMSPEDSSIYLCSVRGVYGYTFGSGTRLTVV.